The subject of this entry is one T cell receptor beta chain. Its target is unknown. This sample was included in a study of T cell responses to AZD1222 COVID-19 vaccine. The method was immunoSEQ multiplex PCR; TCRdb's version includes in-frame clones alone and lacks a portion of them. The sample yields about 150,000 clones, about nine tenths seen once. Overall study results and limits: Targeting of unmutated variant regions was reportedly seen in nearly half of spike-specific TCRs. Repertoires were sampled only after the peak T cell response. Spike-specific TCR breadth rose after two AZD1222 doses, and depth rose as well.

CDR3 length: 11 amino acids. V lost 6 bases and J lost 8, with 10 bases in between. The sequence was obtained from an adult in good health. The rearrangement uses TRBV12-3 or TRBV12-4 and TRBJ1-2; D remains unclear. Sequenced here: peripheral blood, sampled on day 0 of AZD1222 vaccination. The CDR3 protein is CASSRGQGYTF. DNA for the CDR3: TGTGCCAGCAGCCGCGGCCAGGGCTACACCTTC.